This is a list of T cell receptor beta chains from one sample in a study of T cell clones after liver transplantation. The repertoire was sequenced with immunoSEQ multiplex PCR; TCRdb's copy has only in-frame clones and lacks some. Of fewer than 65,000 clones detected, 60% to 75% appear once; the ten largest clones hold approximately 10%. The sample consisted of CD4+ T cells from blood, taken at the 22-month timepoint. All receptors derive from a human patient who received a liver transplant. The graft donor may account for some of the T cells. Each CDR3 is given with its conserved first and last residue. A D gene is named only where the DNA matches it firmly. Some rows mark clone size as missing; the rest say once, few, many or name a class of expanded clone.

>TRBV2|NA|NA|TRBJ2-3
TGTGCCAGCAGAGGGGGGAGGCAAACAGATACGCAGTATTTT
CASRGGRQTDTQYF
>TRBV9|NA|NA|TRBJ2-1
TGTGCCAGCAGCTGGCTCGGGAGCGCCGAACAGTTCTTC
CASSWLGSAEQFF
>TRBV12-5|NA|NA|TRBJ1-3
TGTGCGAGGCACAGGAATGGAAACACCATATATTTT
CARHRNGNTIYF
>TRBV5-1|NA|TRBD1|TRBJ2-3
TGCGCCAGCCTACAGGGGTCCTACCCTGATACGCAGTATTTT
CASLQGSYPDTQYF
>TRBV27|NA|NA|TRBJ1-5
TGTGCCAGCAGTCAGCAGAATAGCAATCAGCCCCAGCATTTT
CASSQQNSNQPQHF
>TRBV4-1|NA|TRBD2|TRBJ2-3
TGCGCCAGCAGCCAAAGAGTAGGGACTAGCGGGGGCCTTAGCACAGATACGCAGTATTTT
CASSQRVGTSGGLSTDTQYF
>TRBV7-6|NA|NA|TRBJ1-1
TGTGCCAGCAGCCCGGGACACCAGAACACTGAAGCTTTCTTT
CASSPGHQNTEAFF
>TRBV28|NA|TRBD1|TRBJ2-6
TGTGCCAGCAGTTTGGGGACAGCCGGGGCCAACGTCCTGACTTTC
CASSLGTAGANVLTF
>TRBV27|few|NA|TRBJ2-5
TGTGCCAGCAGCCTCCTGGGGTTCCAAGAGACCCAGTACTTC
CASSLLGFQETQYF
>TRBV15|NA|NA|TRBJ2-1
TGTGCCACCAGCAGAGGTGGCGCCTCCTACAATGAGCAGTTCTTC
CATSRGGASYNEQFF
>TRBV19|NA|TRBD1|TRBJ1-1
TGTGCCAGTAGTATGACAGGGTCGGACACTGAAGCTTTCTTT
CASSMTGSDTEAFF
>TRBV6-5|NA|TRBD1|TRBJ1-4
TGTGCCAGCAGTCCCCCGGGACAGGCCGAACTGTTTTTT
CASSPPGQAELFF
>TRBV6-1|NA|TRBD1|TRBJ2-2
TGTGCCAGCAGTGGACCCTCAGGGGGCCTGGACACCGGGGAGCTGTTTTTT
CASSGPSGGLDTGELFF
>TRBV7-9|few|TRBD1|TRBJ1-3
TGTGCCAGCAGCCCAGTGACAGGGCCACTTGGAAACACCATATATTTT
CASSPVTGPLGNTIYF
>TRBV18|NA|NA|TRBJ2-1
TGTGCCAGCTCACAACCGAGCCCCTTACGTACCTACAATGAGCAGTTCTTC
CASSQPSPLRTYNEQFF
>TRBV5-3|NA|TRBD1|TRBJ2-1
TGTGCCAGAAGCTTGGAGGCAGGGGGAAACAATGAGCAGTTCTTC
CARSLEAGGNNEQFF
>TRBV9|NA|NA|TRBJ1-2
TGTGCCAGCAGCGTAGTGGCCACCGGTGGCTATGGCTACACCTTC
CASSVVATGGYGYTF
>TRBV6-5|NA|NA|TRBJ1-5
TGTGCCAGCAGTTACTTACCCCATCAGCCCCAGCATTTT
CASSYLPHQPQHF
>TRBV5-5|NA|NA|TRBJ1-6
TGTGCCAGCAGCTTCGAAGGGGGGCGGAATGCTTCACCCCTCCACTTT
CASSFEGGRNASPLHF
>TRBV19|few|TRBD2|TRBJ2-5
TGTGCCAGTAGTGAAGGACTAGCGGGGGCTGCGGCCCAGTACTTC
CASSEGLAGAAAQYF
>TRBV9|once|NA|TRBJ2-5
TGTGCCAGCAGCGTAGGGCAGTCCCAAGAGACCCAGTACTTC
CASSVGQSQETQYF
>TRBV28|few|NA|TRBJ1-2
TGTGCCAGCAGTTTATCCCCAGGGACCAGAGGCTACACCTTC
CASSLSPGTRGYTF
>TRBV6-6|NA|TRBD1|TRBJ2-3
TGTGCCAGCAGTTACTCGGGGGACAGGGACGCACAGTATTTT
CASSYSGDRDAQYF
>TRBV28|NA|NA|TRBJ1-2
TGTGCCAGCAGCCCGCCAGGGTACTCTAACTATGGCTACACCTTC
CASSPPGYSNYGYTF
>TRBV11-2|NA|TRBD1|TRBJ2-1
TGTGCCAGCAGCCTAAGGGGGACAGGGGGGAACAATGAGCAGTTCTTC
CASSLRGTGGNNEQFF
>TRBV5-1|NA|TRBD1|TRBJ1-4
TGCGCCAGCAGCTCGGAAGGGACAGGAGGGGCTAATGAAAAACTGTTTTTT
CASSSEGTGGANEKLFF
>TRBV7-2|NA|NA|TRBJ2-2
TGTGCCAGCAGCTTACCCGGGGGCAGCGGGGAGCTGTTTTTT
CASSLPGGSGELFF
>TRBV6-1|NA|NA|TRBJ1-6
TGTGCCAGCAGTGAAGTTGGTCAAAGCTCCTATAATTCACCCCTCCACTTT
CASSEVGQSSYNSPLHF
>TRBV7-2|once|NA|TRBJ2-1
TGTGCCAGCAGCTTAATTACGGGGGCGACCAATGAGCAGTTCTTC
CASSLITGATNEQFF
>TRBV6-1|NA|NA|TRBJ1-4
TGTGCCAGCACGCTTGCAACTAATGAAAAACTGTTTTTT
CASTLATNEKLFF
>TRBV7-3|NA|NA|TRBJ2-7
TGTGCCAGCAGCTTGGGCAACGAGCAGTACTTC
CASSLGNEQYF
>TRBV27|NA|NA|TRBJ1-5
TGTGCCAGCAGTTTATCAGGGTACAATCAGCCCCAGCATTTT
CASSLSGYNQPQHF
>TRBV6-1|NA|NA|TRBJ1-6
TGTGCCAGCAGTGAAGGGGGGGCTCTTGGTTCACCCCTCCACTTT
CASSEGGALGSPLHF
>TRBV5-6|once|NA|TRBJ1-4
TGTGCCAGCAGCTCTCAGGGGCTAACTAATGAAAAACTGTTTTTT
CASSSQGLTNEKLFF
>TRBV19|NA|TRBD1|TRBJ1-6
TGTGCCAGTAGTATAGGGGACAGAAAAAATTCACCCCTCCACTTT
CASSIGDRKNSPLHF
>TRBV18|NA|NA|TRBJ2-7
TGTGCCAGCTCACCACGTCCAGGGGACGAGCAGTACTTC
CASSPRPGDEQYF
>TRBV4-1|NA|TRBD1|TRBJ2-2
TGCGCCAGCAGCCAAAGGGGACAGCCTCACACCGGGGAGCTGTTTTTT
CASSQRGQPHTGELFF
>TRBV7-9|once|NA|TRBJ1-5
TGTGCCAGCAGCATGGGAGGTCAGCCCCAGCATTTT
CASSMGGQPQHF
>TRBV7-9|few|NA|TRBJ2-3
TGTGCCAGCAGCAGATCTGGCGGGAACAAATGGGATACGCAGTATTTT
CASSRSGGNKWDTQYF
>TRBV19|once|TRBD1|TRBJ1-2
TGTGCCAGTAGTCCCCGACAGGGGTCCTTCTATGGCTACACCTTC
CASSPRQGSFYGYTF
>TRBV5-4|NA|NA|TRBJ1-6
TGTGCCAGCAGCTTGGAAACAGCATATTCACCCCTCCACTTT
CASSLETAYSPLHF
>TRBV6-5|NA|NA|TRBJ1-2
TGTGCCAGCAGTTTGCCGCAGGGGCACTATGGCTACACCTTC
CASSLPQGHYGYTF
>TRBV6-5|NA|TRBD1|TRBJ2-2
TGTGCCAGCAGTTGGGAGACAGGGGGCACCGGGGAGCTGTTTTTT
CASSWETGGTGELFF
>TRBV10-1|NA|NA|TRBJ1-2
TGCGCCAGCAGTGCCGGTAGCTATGGCTACACCTTC
CASSAGSYGYTF
>TRBV9|once|NA|TRBJ2-3
TGTGCCAGCAGCGTAGTCACGAGCACAGATACGCAGTATTTT
CASSVVTSTDTQYF
>TRBV25-1|NA|NA|TRBJ1-6
TGTGCCAGCAGTGAAGAGGGCAATTCACCGAATTCACCCCTCCACTTT
CASSEEGNSPNSPLHF
>TRBV30|NA|TRBD2|TRBJ2-7
TGTGCCTGGAGTAACAAGGGACTAGCGGGGGGTCGACAGTACTTC
CAWSNKGLAGGRQYF
>TRBV6-5|NA|NA|TRBJ2-7
TGTGCCAGCACGACTCAGACGGGCTACGAGCAGTACTTC
CASTTQTGYEQYF